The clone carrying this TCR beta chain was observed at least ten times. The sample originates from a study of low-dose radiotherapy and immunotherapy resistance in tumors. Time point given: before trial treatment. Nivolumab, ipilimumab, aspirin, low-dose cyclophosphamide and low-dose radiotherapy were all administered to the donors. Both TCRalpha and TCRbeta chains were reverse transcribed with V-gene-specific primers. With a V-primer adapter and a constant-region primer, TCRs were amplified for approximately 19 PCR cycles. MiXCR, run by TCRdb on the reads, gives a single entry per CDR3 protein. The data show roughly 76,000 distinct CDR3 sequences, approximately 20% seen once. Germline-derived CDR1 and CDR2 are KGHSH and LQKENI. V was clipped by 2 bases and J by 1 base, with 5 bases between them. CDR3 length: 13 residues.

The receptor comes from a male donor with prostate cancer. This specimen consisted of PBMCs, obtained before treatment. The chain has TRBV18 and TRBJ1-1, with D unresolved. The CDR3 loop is CASSPSGNTEAFF. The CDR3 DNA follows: TGTGCCAGCTCACCATCCGGGAACACTGAAGCTTTCTTT.